This T cell receptor (beta chain) was captured in a study of blood T cell repertoires in COVID-19. For the study at large: COVID-19 samples collected from the United States, Italy and Spain covered acute and convalescent phases. The analysed material was cDNA or gDNA that came from T cells, B-cell-depleted T cells, or PBMCs.

Source study methods: Cell counts per sample came from amplifying reference gene primers. Profiled with immunoSEQ multiplex PCR; TCRdb holds only in-frame clones, not every one. V and J calls and clone size are those listed in that table; D and trimming were worked out from the DNA. The repertoire holds 130,000 or so clones, 84% seen once, with 1.1% to 1.5% in the top ten. The V gene's germline CDR1 is ENHRY and CDR2 SYGVKD. V lost 6 bases and J 2 bases, leaving 10 bases between the germline ends. CDR3 length: 14 amino acids. This clonotype was obtained from a man in his sixties with acute or convalescent COVID-19. The sample comprised peripheral blood. This sequence joins TRBV10-3 and TRBJ2-2; D may match TRBD1 or TRBD2 (6 bases each). As DNA, the CDR3 is TGTGCCATCAGGGAGGGACAAAACACCGGGGAGCTGTTTTTT. It codes for CAIREGQNTGELFF.